The T cell receptor beta chain described here comes from a study of T-cell reconstitution after alpha-beta-depleted transplantation in children. A library of TCRbeta sequences, prepared with unique molecular identifiers, was generated. TCRdb analysed the PCR reads with MiXCR anew, one entry per CDR3 protein. Of about a million distinct CDR3 sequences in the sample, roughly 29% were seen once. About this clonotype itself: Its antigen is not identified.

Study-level points and caveats: In patients about two months after transplant, alpha-beta T cells reportedly arose from several hundred expanded graft clones.

Germline V gene lookup returns CDR1 SGHRS and CDR2 YFSETQ. The CDR3 has 14 amino acids. V lost 0 bases and J 0 bases, leaving 4 bases between the germline ends. The V call is TRBV5-1, the J call TRBJ1-3; D unclear. The material sequenced was PBMCs, mostly from graft donor cells, taken 360 days after TCRalphabeta/CD19-depleted stem cell transplant. This clonotype was sampled from a boy in the first two years of life who had a stem cell transplant for SCID, so the T cells may come from the graft donor. The CDR3 nucleotides read TGCGCCAGCAGCTTGGACCTCTCTGGAAACACCATATATTTT. This sequence encodes CASSLDLSGNTIYF.